This T cell receptor (beta chain) was recovered during a study of blood T cell repertoires in COVID-19 (dated by TCRdb to the early 2020s). Regarding the study in general: Collaborator samples came from the United States, Italy and Spain and covered acute and convalescent phases of COVID-19. The material from the prospective study consisted of cDNA or gDNA derived from T cells, B-cell-depleted T cells, or PBMCs. Subjects who had been exposed to COVID-19, were actively infected with it, or had recovered from it provided the deeply sampled blood TCRbeta repertoires that made up the dataset. A freely available public database, intended as a resource for researchers studying the immune response to SARS-CoV-2, is where the repertoires were released. The samples were drawn from two sources: the first 160 participants of the ongoing ImmuneRACE study, and some 1,300 subjects contributed by 6 global collaborators. A de-identified subject ID, COVID-19 status, age in years and sex were almost always included in the sample metadata. HLA class I and class II types, where available, came from metadata supplied by the sample provider rather than from assay-based typing. The paper as a whole reports these results and caveats: The quantity of clinical and demographic metadata differed by source and by participant and was supplied without curation.

For CDR1 and CDR2, the germline V gene lists LGHNA and YSLEER. V trim: 2 bases; J trim: 7 bases; unmatched bases: 14. The CDR3 holds 17 amino acids from the cysteine to the phenylalanine. The CDR3 DNA has 51 bases and is translated from base 1. Comment on this clone: The specificity of this receptor is unknown. One base away there is no much larger clone; base qualities are not given.

TCRbeta CDR3 regions were amplified from genomic DNA by means of the immunoSEQ Assay, a bias-controlled multiplex PCR. Under the source paper's analysis protocol: The number of nucleated cells in each sample was estimated by amplification of reference gene primers within the assay. To quantify the absolute abundance of each unique TCRbeta CDR3 rearrangement, sequence reads were collapsed and filtered. For each sample, productive Simpson clonality was calculated by taking the square root of Simpson's diversity index across productive rearrangements. TCRdb provides this immuneACCESS table in a form limited to in-frame rearrangements. Some clones are lacking; in checked studies, under half of them reflect an unresolved V gene, and why the rest are absent is not known. D and trimming were read from the DNA, whereas the V and J calls and clone size are those reported in that table. In this sample the table shows some 300,000 clones, approximately 90% of which occur a single time. Of the sample, roughly a tenth falls within the top ten clones.

In the prospective study, participants were roughly 18 to 90 years old, resided in approximately 25 geographic areas of the United States, and were enrolled through a virtual design. In the prospective study, participants were assigned to cohorts based on the clinical history participants reported in a screening survey and a study questionnaire. Recovered participants in ImmuneRACE Cohort 3 were defined as having two consecutive negative NP/OP PCR tests, clearance from a healthcare professional, or resolution of symptoms. Mobile phlebotomists in the prospective study collected whole blood, serum and a nasopharyngeal or oropharyngeal swab from every participant. Additional blood draws and questionnaires over an approximately 2-month period could optionally be provided by prospective study participants. Prospective study blood samples were shipped either frozen or at room temperature before DNA extraction.

This TCR came from a woman aged 40 to 50 who had recovered from COVID-19. Input material: PBMCs or T cells enriched from blood (not recorded which). The chain was built from TRBV4-3 and TRBJ2-1; 7 of the junction bases match TRBD2. The nucleotide sequence reads as follows: TGCGCCAGCAGCCAAAATTTCCCCGGCGCGGGAGATAATGAGCAGTTCTTC. Its translation is CASSQNFPGAGDNEQFF.